Sequencing of this TCR beta chain was carried out in a study of cytotoxic CD8 clonotypes in ibrutinib-treated CLL. The study, taken as a whole, reports: Clonality went up at the time of ibrutinib response, stayed stable in sustained remission, and later dropped back toward its baseline level at progression. Stable or contracted on treatment, public clonotypes were also uncommon. Clonality measured at baseline exceeded age-matched healthy donors, tracking circulating CD8+ T-cell counts.

Details on this clone: No antigen is known for it. The identical CDR3 is also encoded by other nucleotide sequences in the sample.

Germline V CDR1 and CDR2: SGHTA, FQGTGA. The V and J ends lost 3 bases and 4 bases, in that order; junction bases with no gene match: 3. The CDR3 loop spans 15 amino acids. Investigators sought sequencing depths of between 1 in 200,000 and 1 in 1 million T cells. TCRdb's table, derived via immunoSEQ multiplex PCR, lists solely in-frame clones and lacks some. Seen here are approximately 140,000 clones, roughly 90% observed once, and the top ten hold more than 10%. The rearrangement links TRBV7-3 to TRBJ2-1; 10 bases fit TRBD2. This receptor was identified in a human donor with chronic lymphocytic leukemia. Sequencing was performed on PBMCs, taken after 12 months of ibrutinib treatment. The CDR3 protein is CASSLSGRGYNEQFF. The CDR3 nucleotides read TGTGCCAGCAGCTTGAGCGGGAGGGGATACAATGAGCAGTTCTTC.